The 2 T cell receptor beta chains below were found in one sample sequenced in a study of shared clonotypes between healthy human individuals. Measured with immunoSEQ multiplex PCR; TCRdb has only the in-frame clones, and not every one. Of millions of clones detected, approximately 94% appear once; the ten largest clones hold about 1.8%. Terminally differentiated effector memory CD45RA+ cells were excluded by CCR7 positive selection of CD45RO-negative cells. Sample: naive CD8+ T cells from PBMCs. These receptors were collected from a man aged 18 to 30 in good health. Some clones in this sample may be carry-over from other donors' samples.

As for this clone: At one boundary the junction diverges from the germline segment, which might be a read error. This chain joins TRBV13 and TRBJ2-3; D uncertain. Germline values: CDR1 PRHDT, CDR2 FYEKMQ (reference sequence). CDR3 size: 10 residues. CDR3 loop: CASSKDTQYF. The CDR3 DNA sequence: TGTGCCAGCAGCAAAGATACGCAGTATTTT.

V is TRBV7-8 and J is TRBJ2-2; 7 bases are a match to TRBD2. V lost 0 bases, J lost 9 bases, and 22 bases stayed unmatched. CDR1 is SGHVS, CDR2 FQNEAQ, per germline. The CDR3 covers 20 residues. CDR3 sequence reads: CASSLAMAGSRDYLERELFF. The CDR3 coding sequence is TGTGCCAGCAGCTTAGCGATGGCAGGATCGAGGGACTACCTTGAGCGGGAGCTGTTTTTT.